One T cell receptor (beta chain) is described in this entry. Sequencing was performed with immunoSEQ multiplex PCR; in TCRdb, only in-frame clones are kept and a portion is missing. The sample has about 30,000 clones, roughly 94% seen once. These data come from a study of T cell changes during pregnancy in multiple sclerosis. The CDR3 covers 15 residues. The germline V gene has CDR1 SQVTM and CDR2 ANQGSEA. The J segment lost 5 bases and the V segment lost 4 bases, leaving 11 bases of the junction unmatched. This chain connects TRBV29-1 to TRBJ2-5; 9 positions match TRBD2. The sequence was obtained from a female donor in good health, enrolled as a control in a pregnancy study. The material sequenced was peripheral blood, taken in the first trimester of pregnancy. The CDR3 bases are TGCAGCGTTGGAGCCGGGACTAGCCTGGGGGAGACCCAGTACTTC. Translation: CSVGAGTSLGETQYF.